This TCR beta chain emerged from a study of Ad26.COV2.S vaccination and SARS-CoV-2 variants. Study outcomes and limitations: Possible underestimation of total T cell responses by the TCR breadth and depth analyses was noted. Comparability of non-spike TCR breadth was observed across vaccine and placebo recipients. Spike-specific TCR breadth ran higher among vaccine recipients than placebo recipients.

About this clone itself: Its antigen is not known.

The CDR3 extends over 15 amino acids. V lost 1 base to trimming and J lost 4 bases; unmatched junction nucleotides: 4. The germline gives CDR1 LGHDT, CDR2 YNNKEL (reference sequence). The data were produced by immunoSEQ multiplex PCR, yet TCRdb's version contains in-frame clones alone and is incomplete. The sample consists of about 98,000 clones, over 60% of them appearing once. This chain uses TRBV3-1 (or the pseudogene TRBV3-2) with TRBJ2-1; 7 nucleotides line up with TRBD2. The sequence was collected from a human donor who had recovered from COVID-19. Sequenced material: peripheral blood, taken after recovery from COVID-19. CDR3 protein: CASSQGRAGYNEQFF. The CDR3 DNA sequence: TGTGCCAGCAGCCAAGGGCGAGCGGGGTACAATGAGCAGTTCTTC.